Listed below are T cell receptor beta chains from one sample, sequenced in a study of T cell responses to AZD1222 COVID-19 vaccine. Data came from immunoSEQ multiplex PCR; TCRdb stores just in-frame clones and leaves some out. The sample has about 130,000 clones, approximately 89% seen once. The source material was peripheral blood, sampled on day 0 of AZD1222 vaccination. All receptors come from an adult in good health. Both conserved end residues are part of each CDR3. The order of the fields is J gene, clone size, D gene, V gene, CDR3 protein, CDR3 DNA. D genes are given only for firm matches. Clone size, where shown, is once, few, many, or a class for clones that have expanded.

j_gene: TRBJ1-1; abundance: .; d_gene: .; v_gene: TRBV6-5; CDR3aa: CASSTQGNTEAFF; CDR3nt: TGTGCCAGCAGCACTCAGGGAAACACTGAAGCTTTCTTT
j_gene: TRBJ2-2; abundance: .; d_gene: .; v_gene: TRBV18; CDR3aa: CASSPAATGELFF; CDR3nt: TGTGCCAGCTCACCAGCGGCTACCGGGGAGCTGTTTTTT
j_gene: TRBJ1-2; abundance: few; d_gene: .; v_gene: TRBV27; CDR3aa: CASSSLGSYGYTF; CDR3nt: TGTGCCAGCAGTTCCCTTGGCAGCTATGGCTACACCTTC
j_gene: TRBJ2-7; abundance: .; d_gene: TRBD1; v_gene: TRBV4-2; CDR3aa: CASSQGQGNSYEQYF; CDR3nt: TGTGCCAGCAGCCAAGGACAGGGGAACTCCTACGAGCAGTACTTC
j_gene: TRBJ2-2; abundance: .; d_gene: .; v_gene: TRBV9; CDR3aa: CASSAEGSTGELFF; CDR3nt: TGTGCCAGCAGCGCGGAGGGGTCCACCGGGGAGCTGTTTTTT
j_gene: TRBJ2-5; abundance: .; d_gene: TRBD1; v_gene: TRBV6-2/TRBV6-3; CDR3aa: CASSRDSQETQYF; CDR3nt: TGTGCCAGCAGCCGGGACAGCCAAGAGACCCAGTACTTC
j_gene: TRBJ2-7; abundance: .; d_gene: TRBD2; v_gene: TRBV7-6; CDR3aa: CASSLTSEMYEQYF; CDR3nt: TGTGCCAGCAGCCTGACTAGCGAGATGTACGAGCAGTACTTC
j_gene: TRBJ1-2; abundance: .; d_gene: TRBD1; v_gene: TRBV19; CDR3aa: CASSQTGASYGYTF; CDR3nt: TGTGCCAGCAGCCAGACAGGGGCCAGCTATGGCTACACCTTC
j_gene: TRBJ2-2; abundance: .; d_gene: .; v_gene: TRBV15; CDR3aa: CATSYDRNTGELFF; CDR3nt: TGTGCCACCAGCTACGACAGGAACACCGGGGAGCTGTTTTTT
j_gene: TRBJ1-5; abundance: once; d_gene: .; v_gene: TRBV30; CDR3aa: CAWSVGGNQPQHF; CDR3nt: TGTGCCTGGAGTGTAGGGGGGAATCAGCCCCAGCATTTT
j_gene: TRBJ1-2; abundance: once; d_gene: TRBD1; v_gene: TRBV11-3; CDR3aa: CASSLGDRTGTYGYTF; CDR3nt: TGTGCCAGCAGCTTAGGAGATAGGACAGGGACCTATGGCTACACCTTC
j_gene: TRBJ2-3; abundance: .; d_gene: TRBD2; v_gene: TRBV5-4; CDR3aa: CASSSLAGRTDTQYF; CDR3nt: TGTGCCAGCAGCTCACTAGCGGGGCGCACAGATACGCAGTATTTT
j_gene: TRBJ2-7; abundance: .; d_gene: TRBD2; v_gene: TRBV27; CDR3aa: CASSSGLAGGTYEQYF; CDR3nt: TGTGCCAGCAGTTCGGGACTAGCGGGAGGCACCTACGAGCAGTACTTC
j_gene: TRBJ1-3; abundance: .; d_gene: .; v_gene: TRBV3-1/TRBV3-2; CDR3aa: CASSQNNRNTIYF; CDR3nt: TGTGCCAGCAGCCAAAACAATCGAAACACCATATATTTT
j_gene: TRBJ1-5; abundance: .; d_gene: .; v_gene: TRBV27; CDR3aa: CASSLLGTVGNQPQHF; CDR3nt: TGTGCCAGCAGTTTATTAGGGACGGTAGGCAATCAGCCCCAGCATTTT
j_gene: TRBJ1-1; abundance: .; d_gene: .; v_gene: TRBV30; CDR3aa: CAWSVRENTEAFF; CDR3nt: TGTGCCTGGAGTGTACGGGAGAACACTGAAGCTTTCTTT
j_gene: TRBJ2-7; abundance: .; d_gene: .; v_gene: TRBV19; CDR3aa: CASSGGAGEQYF; CDR3nt: TGTGCCAGTAGTGGGGGGGCTGGGGAGCAGTACTTC
j_gene: TRBJ1-1; abundance: .; d_gene: .; v_gene: TRBV5-1; CDR3aa: CASSWDGLMNTEAFF; CDR3nt: TGCGCCAGCAGCTGGGACGGTCTTATGAACACTGAAGCTTTCTTT
j_gene: TRBJ1-1; abundance: .; d_gene: .; v_gene: TRBV19; CDR3aa: CASSAPWVGDTEAFF; CDR3nt: TGTGCCAGTAGTGCCCCGTGGGTGGGGGACACTGAAGCTTTCTTT
j_gene: TRBJ2-2; abundance: .; d_gene: TRBD1; v_gene: TRBV3-1/TRBV3-2; CDR3aa: CASSQPRDRGPGELFF; CDR3nt: TGTGCCAGCAGCCAACCACGGGACAGGGGTCCCGGGGAGCTGTTTTTT
j_gene: TRBJ2-2; abundance: .; d_gene: .; v_gene: TRBV12-3/TRBV12-4; CDR3aa: CASSLGLDGELFF; CDR3nt: TGTGCCAGCAGTTTAGGGCTGGACGGGGAGCTGTTTTTT
j_gene: TRBJ1-2; abundance: .; d_gene: .; v_gene: TRBV7-9; CDR3aa: CASSLMGNAHYGYTF; CDR3nt: TGTGCCAGCAGTCTAATGGGCAACGCCCACTATGGCTACACCTTC
j_gene: TRBJ2-1; abundance: .; d_gene: TRBD2; v_gene: TRBV11-3; CDR3aa: CASSQWAGGSYNEQFF; CDR3nt: TGTGCCAGCAGCCAGTGGGCGGGAGGGTCCTACAATGAGCAGTTCTTC
j_gene: TRBJ1-2; abundance: .; d_gene: .; v_gene: TRBV5-5; CDR3aa: CASSLVSGINGYTF; CDR3nt: TGTGCCAGCAGCTTGGTATCCGGGATCAATGGCTACACCTTC